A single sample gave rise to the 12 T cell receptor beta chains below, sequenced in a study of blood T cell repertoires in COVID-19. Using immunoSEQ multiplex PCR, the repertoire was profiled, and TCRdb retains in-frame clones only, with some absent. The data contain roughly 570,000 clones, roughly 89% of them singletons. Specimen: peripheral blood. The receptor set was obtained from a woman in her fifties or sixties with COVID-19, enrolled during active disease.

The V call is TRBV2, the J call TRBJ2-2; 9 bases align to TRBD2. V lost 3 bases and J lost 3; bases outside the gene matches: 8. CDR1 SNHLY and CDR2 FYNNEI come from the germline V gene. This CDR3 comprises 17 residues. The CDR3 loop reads CASSDLGGGAYTGELFF. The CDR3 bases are TGTGCCAGCAGTGATCTCGGCGGGGGGGCCTACACCGGGGAGCTGTTTTTT. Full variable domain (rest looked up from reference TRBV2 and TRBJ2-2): EPEVTQTPSHQVTQMGQEVILRCVPISNHLYFYWYRQILGQKVEFLVSFYNNEISEKSEIFDDQFSVERPDGSNFTLKIRSTKLEDSAMYFCASSDLGGGAYTGELFFGEGSRLTVL.

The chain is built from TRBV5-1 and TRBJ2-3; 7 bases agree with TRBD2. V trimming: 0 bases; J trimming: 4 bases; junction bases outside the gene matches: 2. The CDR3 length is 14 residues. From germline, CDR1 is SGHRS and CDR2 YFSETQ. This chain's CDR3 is CASSLVLAADTQYF. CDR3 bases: TGCGCCAGCAGCTTGGTTCTAGCGGCAGATACGCAGTATTTT.

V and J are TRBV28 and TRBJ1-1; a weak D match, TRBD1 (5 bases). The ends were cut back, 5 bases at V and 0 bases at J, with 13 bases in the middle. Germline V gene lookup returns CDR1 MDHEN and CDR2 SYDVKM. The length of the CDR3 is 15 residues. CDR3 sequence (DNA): TGTGCCAGCAGTGGGGCAGAAGACTTGAACACTGAAGCTTTCTTT. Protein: CASSGAEDLNTEAFF.

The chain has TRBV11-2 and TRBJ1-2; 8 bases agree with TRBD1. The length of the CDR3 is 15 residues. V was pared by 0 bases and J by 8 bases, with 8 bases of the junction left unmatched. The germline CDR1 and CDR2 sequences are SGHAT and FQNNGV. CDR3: CASSLDNSQGAGYTF. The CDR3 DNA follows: TGTGCCAGCAGCTTAGATAACTCCCAGGGGGCCGGCTACACCTTC.

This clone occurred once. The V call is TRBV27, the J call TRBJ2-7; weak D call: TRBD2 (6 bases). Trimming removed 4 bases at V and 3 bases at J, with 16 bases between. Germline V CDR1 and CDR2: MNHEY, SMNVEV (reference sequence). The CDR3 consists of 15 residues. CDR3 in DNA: TGTGCCAGCAGTTCGATCCGCCGGGACTTCTACGAGCAGTACTTC. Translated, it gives CASSSIRRDFYEQYF.

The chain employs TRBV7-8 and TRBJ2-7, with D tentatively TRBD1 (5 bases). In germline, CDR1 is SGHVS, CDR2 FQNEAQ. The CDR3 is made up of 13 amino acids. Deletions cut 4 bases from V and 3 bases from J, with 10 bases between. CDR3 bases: TGTGCCAGCAGCTCATTACAGGTCTACGAGCAGTACTTC. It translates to CASSSLQVYEQYF.

CDR3 sequence reads: CATTDGLRTDTQYF. CDR3 in DNA: TGCGCCACGACCGATGGACTTCGCACAGATACGCAGTATTTT. The V call is TRBV10-2, the J call TRBJ2-3, with a possible D match to TRBD2 (5 bases). This CDR3 has 14 residues. V lost 10 bases, J lost 1 base, and 15 bases lay in between. Per the germline V gene, CDR1 is WSHSY and CDR2 is SAAADI.

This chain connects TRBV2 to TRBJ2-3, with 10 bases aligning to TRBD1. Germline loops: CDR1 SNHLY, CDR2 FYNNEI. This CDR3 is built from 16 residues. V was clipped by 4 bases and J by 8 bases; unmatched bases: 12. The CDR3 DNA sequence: TGTGCCAGCAGTGGACGGGACAGGGGTTACTCGGGTACGCAGTATTTT. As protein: CASSGRDRGYSGTQYF.

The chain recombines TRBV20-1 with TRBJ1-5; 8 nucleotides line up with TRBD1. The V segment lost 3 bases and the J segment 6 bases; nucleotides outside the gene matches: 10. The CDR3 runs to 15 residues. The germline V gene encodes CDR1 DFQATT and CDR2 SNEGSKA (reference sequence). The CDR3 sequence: CSASGGGQGGQPQHF. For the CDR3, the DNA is TGCAGTGCTAGTGGAGGTGGACAGGGCGGTCAGCCCCAGCATTTT.

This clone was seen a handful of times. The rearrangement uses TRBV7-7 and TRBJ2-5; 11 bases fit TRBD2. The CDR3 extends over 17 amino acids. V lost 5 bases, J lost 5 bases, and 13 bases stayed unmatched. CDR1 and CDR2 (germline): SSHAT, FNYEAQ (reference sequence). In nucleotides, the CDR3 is TGTGCCAGCAGCCCGAGACTAGCGGGGCCTACCCAGGAGACCCAGTACTTC. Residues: CASSPRLAGPTQETQYF.

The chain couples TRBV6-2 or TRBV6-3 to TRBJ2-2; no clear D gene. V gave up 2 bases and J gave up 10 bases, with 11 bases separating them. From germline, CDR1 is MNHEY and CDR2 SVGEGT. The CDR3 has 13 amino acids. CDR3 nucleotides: TGTGCCAGCAGTTACGTTAATCCGTCGGAGCTGTTTTTT. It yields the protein CASSYVNPSELFF.

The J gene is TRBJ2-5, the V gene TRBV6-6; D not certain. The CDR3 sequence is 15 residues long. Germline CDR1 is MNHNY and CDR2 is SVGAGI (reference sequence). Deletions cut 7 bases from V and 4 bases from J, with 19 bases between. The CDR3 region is CASTNYGSSGETQYF. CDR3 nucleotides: TGTGCCAGCACCAATTACGGTTCTTCGGGAGAGACCCAGTACTTC.